The clone carrying this T cell receptor beta chain was seen just once. Its cognate antigen is unknown. The sample is drawn from a study of radiotherapy plus CTLA-4 blockade in lung cancer. Study-wide background: Objective responses were observed in around 17% of patients, and disease control was achieved by approximately 30%.

Treatment of patients with chemo-refractory metastatic non-small-cell lung cancer consisted of focal radiation plus CTLA-4 blockade with ipilimumab. Produced via immunoSEQ multiplex PCR; TCRdb's table is partial and in-frame only. The sample includes about 97,000 clones, approximately 72% of them seen just once. Study-level points and caveats: In blood, TCR clones derived from the tumor expanded after radiotherapy plus ipilimumab.

J lost 3 bases, V lost 6 bases, and 5 bases had no gene match. The CDR3 consists of 14 residues. The germline V gene has CDR1 SNHLY and CDR2 FYNNEI. The rearrangement uses TRBV2 and TRBJ1-5; 7 bases fit TRBD1. Source: peripheral blood, taken from a patient treated with radiotherapy plus ipilimumab. The TCR was taken from a human donor with non-small cell lung cancer who had a partial response to radiotherapy plus ipilimumab. Some clones in this sample may be carry-over from other donors' samples. CDR3 DNA: TGTGCCAGCAGGGGGGACAGCTACAATCAGCCCCAGCATTTT. It encodes CASRGDSYNQPQHF.